Described below is a single T cell receptor (beta chain) sequence and its context. The time point here: peak reinfection, 3 to 8 weeks after reinfection detection. TCR sequencing was done directly ex vivo on sorted cells, without expansion in vitro. Donors were people who inject drugs in the Montreal HEPCO cohort. Total naive CD8 T cells were sorted as viable CD3+ CD8+ CD45RO- cells from two donors. This sample stems from a study of memory CD8 T cells in hepatitis C reinfection. Overall study context: HCV reinfection: RNA-positive following two negative tests at least 60 days apart.

The CDR3 is made up of 18 amino acids. CDR1 is SGHAT and CDR2 is FQNNGV in the germline V gene. V shed 1 base and J 2 bases; nucleotides not matched to a gene: 11. Profiling relied on immunoSEQ multiplex PCR, and the TCRdb table lists in-frame clones only, not all of them. The sample records about 45,000 clones, approximately 90% being singletons. The source of this sequence is a man younger than 30 with hepatitis C virus infection. Sequenced: naive CD8+ T cells sorted from blood. This rearrangement joins TRBV11-2 to TRBJ2-5, with 9 bases lining up with TRBD2. The CDR3 coding sequence is TGTGCCAGCAGCTTAGGTATTGAGACTAGCGGATTACAAGAGACCCAGTACTTC. Translating it yields CASSLGIETSGLQETQYF.